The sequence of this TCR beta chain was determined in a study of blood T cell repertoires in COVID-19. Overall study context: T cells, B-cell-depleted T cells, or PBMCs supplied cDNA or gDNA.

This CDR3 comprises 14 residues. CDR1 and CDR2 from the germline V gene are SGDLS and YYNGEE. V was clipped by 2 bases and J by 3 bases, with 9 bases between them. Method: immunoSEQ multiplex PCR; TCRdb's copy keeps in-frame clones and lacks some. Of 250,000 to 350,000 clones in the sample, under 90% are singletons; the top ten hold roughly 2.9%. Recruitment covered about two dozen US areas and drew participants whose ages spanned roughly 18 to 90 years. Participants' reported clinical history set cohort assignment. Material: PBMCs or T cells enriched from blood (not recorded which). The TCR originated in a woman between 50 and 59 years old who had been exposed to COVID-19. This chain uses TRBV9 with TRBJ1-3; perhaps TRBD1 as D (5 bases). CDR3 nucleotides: TGTGCCAGCAGCGTTGCCAGGGATGGAAACACCATATATTTT. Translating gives CASSVARDGNTIYF.